This T cell receptor beta chain was identified in a study of blood T cell repertoires in COVID-19. Whole-study context: Samples taken during acute and convalescent COVID-19 were collected in the United States, Italy and Spain.

Cohorts were determined from participant-reported clinical history. The CDR3 extends over 14 amino acids. V lost 1 base and J lost 2, with 11 bases in between. Per germline, CDR1 SQVTM and CDR2 ANQGSEA. Repertoires were generated with immunoSEQ multiplex PCR, while TCRdb's copy carries only in-frame clones and drops some. The sample has 170,000 or so clones, roughly nine tenths seen once; the top ten hold approximately 6.5%. This receptor was identified in a woman in her 50s who had recovered from COVID-19. The sample taken for sequencing was PBMCs or T cells enriched from blood (not recorded which). This chain uses TRBV29-1 with TRBJ1-2; tentative D call: TRBD1 (5 bases). CDR3 sequence reads: CSVEGAGVNYGYTF. CDR3 coding DNA: TGCAGCGTTGAAGGGGCGGGGGTGAACTATGGCTACACCTTC.